This passage covers 29 T cell receptor beta chains from one sample sequenced in a study of blood T cell repertoires in COVID-19. Only in-frame clones appear in the TCRdb table, and some are missing; sequencing was by immunoSEQ multiplex PCR. The data show 100,000 to 150,000 clones, approximately 91% seen once. The sequenced material came from peripheral blood. All receptors come from an elderly woman with acute or convalescent COVID-19.

J is TRBJ1-5 and V is TRBV28, with 9 positions matching TRBD1. The length of the CDR3 is 17 residues. Germline CDR1 is MDHEN and CDR2 is SYDVKM. Germline trimming cut 7 bases from V and 3 bases from J; bases unmatched to any gene: 13. The CDR3 region has the DNA TGTGCCAGCACCTTACGGACAGGGGCCTTATCCAATCAGCCCCAGCATTTT. This codes for CASTLRTGALSNQPQHF.

Turning to this clone: The germline gene is not matched at one end of the junction; a read error may be the cause. This chain connects TRBV4-1 to TRBJ1-2, with D perhaps matching TRBD1 (6 bases). From germline, CDR1 is MGHRA and CDR2 YSYEKL. CDR3 size: 13 residues. CDR3 residues: CASSQEGRGRVAF. CDR3 coding DNA: TGCGCCAGCAGCCAAGAGGGCAGGGGACGGGTCGCATTC.

This rearrangement joins TRBV11-2 to TRBJ2-1, with a weak D call TRBD2 (6 bases). The CDR3 runs 16 residues. Trimming removed 4 bases at V and 7 bases at J, with 20 bases between. CDR1 is SGHAT, CDR2 FQNNGV, per germline. CDR3 loop: CASSWPGGRGSNEQFF. The CDR3 DNA reads as TGTGCCAGCAGCTGGCCCGGGGGTCGGGGTTCGAATGAGCAGTTCTTC.

The chain couples TRBV7-9 to TRBJ1-6; TRBD1 might be the D (6 bases). Trimming removed 1 base from V and 4 bases from J, with 20 bases in between. The CDR3 runs 19 residues. Germline assignment: CDR1 SEHNR and CDR2 FQNEAQ (reference sequence). CDR3 sequence: CASSLDVGTHSQYNSPLHF. The DNA for the CDR3 is TGTGCCAGCAGCTTAGATGTCGGGACACATTCTCAATATAATTCACCCCTCCACTTT. The variable domain in full, with the rest retrieved from reference TRBV7-9 and TRBJ1-6, is DTGVSQNPRHKITKRGQNVTFRCDPISEHNRLYWYRQTLGQGPEFLTYFQNEAQLEKSRLLSDRFSAERPKGSFSTLEIQRTEQGDSAMYLCASSLDVGTHSQYNSPLHFGNGTRLTVT.

This clone was detected only once. The V and J genes are TRBV11-2 and TRBJ2-1; 8 bases are shared with TRBD2. Germline V lookup: CDR1 SGHAT, CDR2 FQNNGV. This CDR3 spans 15 amino acids. J gave up 4 bases and V 2 bases, and 4 bases lay outside the gene matches. CDR3 region: CASSLSTGGYNEQFF. For the CDR3, the DNA is TGTGCCAGCAGCTTATCGACGGGAGGGTACAATGAGCAGTTCTTC.

This sequence joins TRBV6-5 and TRBJ1-4; TRBD1 aligns across 7 bases. The CDR3 is 14 amino acids. Unmatched junction bases numbered 6, after V lost 7 bases and J lost 4 bases. Germline V CDR1 and CDR2: MNHEY, SVGAGI. For the CDR3, the DNA is TGTGCCAGCAAAGCCGGGACAGTTAATGAAAAACTGTTTTTT. Residues: CASKAGTVNEKLFF.

The gene calls are TRBV5-5 and TRBJ1-5; weak D call: TRBD1 (6 bases). Germline V gene sequence: CDR1 SGHKS, CDR2 YYEKEE (reference sequence). This CDR3 region has 14 residues. V was pared by 4 bases and J by 8 bases, with 16 bases between. The CDR3 region is CASSLSGAGEPQHF. The CDR3, as DNA: TGTGCCAGCAGCCTTTCAGGGGCGGGAGAGCCCCAGCATTTT.

This chain links TRBV7-2 with TRBJ2-3; the match to TRBD1 covers 9 bases. In germline, CDR1 is SGHTA, CDR2 FQGNSA. Trimming took 2 bases from V and 4 from J; bases not matched to a gene: 4. CDR3 size: 15 residues. This CDR3 is CASSLRTGVPDTQYF. The CDR3 nucleotides read TGTGCCAGCAGCTTAAGGACAGGGGTACCAGATACGCAGTATTTT.

This clone was seen just once. In the same sample, other DNA sequences code for this CDR3. The rearrangement uses TRBV5-1 and TRBJ2-5; possibly TRBD2 for D (5 bases). The CDR3 extends over 13 amino acids. Trimming removed 2 bases at V and 2 bases at J, with 7 bases between. The V gene's germline CDR1 is SGHRS and CDR2 YFSETQ. The CDR3 bases are TGCGCCAGCAGCTTTACGGGGCAAGAGACCCAGTACTTC. Amino acid sequence: CASSFTGQETQYF. Full variable domain (missing parts from reference TRBV5-1 and TRBJ2-5): KAGVTQTPRYLIKTRGQQVTLSCSPISGHRSVSWYQQTPGQGLQFLFEYFSETQRNKGNFPGRFSGRQFSNSRSEMNVSTLELGDSALYLCASSFTGQETQYFGPGTRLLVL.

This clone was counted between two and nine times. This rearrangement joins TRBV15 to TRBJ1-6; D remains ambiguous. CDR3 length equals 15 residues. The V end lost 0 bases, the J end lost 9 bases, and 12 bases lay between the germline ends. Germline V lookup: CDR1 LNHNV, CDR2 YYDKDF (reference sequence). CDR3 sequence: CATSRDQEGGSPLHF. DNA of the CDR3: TGTGCCACCAGCAGAGATCAAGAGGGTGGTTCACCCCTCCACTTT.

The chain joins TRBV2 to TRBJ1-1, with TRBD1 identical over 11 bases. The CDR3 runs 16 residues. Germline V gives CDR1 SNHLY, CDR2 FYNNEI. V lost 3 bases to trimming and J lost 4 bases; unmatched junction nucleotides: 7. The CDR3 region has the DNA TGTGCCAGCAGTGAGAGGGACAGGGGGGTGAGCACTGAAGCTTTCTTT. Amino acids: CASSERDRGVSTEAFF.

The chain couples TRBV6-2 or TRBV6-3 to TRBJ2-6; D perhaps matches TRBD1 (5 bases). Germline values: CDR1 MNHEY, CDR2 SVGEGT. There are 17 residues in the CDR3. Trimming cost V 0 bases and J 4 bases, with 13 bases left between them. CDR3 in DNA: TGTGCCAGCAGTTACTCAAGGGGCCGTTTGGGGGCCAACGTCCTGACTTTC. It yields the protein CASSYSRGRLGANVLTF.

J is TRBJ1-2 and V is TRBV5-4; D remains unclear. The germline CDR1 and CDR2 sequences are SGHNT and YYREEE (reference sequence). The CDR3 is made up of 15 amino acids. V lost 1 base to trimming and J lost 2 bases, with 12 bases between them. Here the CDR3 reads CASSLPSTTNYGYTF. Here the CDR3 DNA reads TGTGCCAGCAGCTTGCCATCAACTACGAACTATGGCTACACCTTC.

The chain uses TRBV11-3 and TRBJ1-4, with D hard to call. The V gene's germline CDR1 is SGHNT and CDR2 YENEEA. V dropped 8 bases and J dropped 8 bases, with 12 bases sitting between them. CDR3 length: 12 amino acids. CDR3 residues: CASRGPEEKLFF. The CDR3 DNA reads TGTGCCAGCCGGGGTCCGGAGGAAAAACTGTTTTTT. Full variable domain (outside the CDR3, taken from reference TRBV11-3 and TRBJ1-4): EAGVVQSPRYKIIEKKQPVAFWCNPISGHNTLYWYLQNLGQGPELLIRYENEEAVDDSQLPKDRFSAERLKGVDSTLKIQPAELGDSAVYLCASRGPEEKLFFGSGTQLSVL.

J is TRBJ2-1 and V is TRBV6-5; the match to TRBD2 covers 8 bases. V dropped 8 bases and J dropped 8; count of bases not matched to a gene: 11. The germline gives CDR1 MNHEY, CDR2 SVGAGI. This CDR3 has 14 residues. DNA of the CDR3: TGTGCCAGCTGGGGTAGCGGGGTCGGTCATGAGCAGTTCTTC. Residues: CASWGSGVGHEQFF.

This chain joins TRBV28 and TRBJ1-2, with a tentative D call TRBD1 (5 bases). Germline-derived CDR1 and CDR2 are MDHEN and SYDVKM. Trimming took off 6 bases at V and 7 bases at J, with 21 bases between the two ends. This CDR3 region has 15 residues. The CDR3 region is CASRSRANFRGGYTF. The CDR3 DNA is TGTGCCAGCAGAAGTCGGGCCAACTTTAGGGGTGGCTACACCTTC.

The chain combines TRBV5-6 with TRBJ2-2; 9 bases are shared with TRBD1. The CDR3 is 16 amino acids. Germline assignment: CDR1 SGHDT and CDR2 YYEEEE. V lost 4 bases, J lost 6 bases, and 10 bases stayed unmatched. CDR3 sequence reads: CASSDTGTGYAGELFF. In DNA form, the CDR3 reads TGTGCCAGCAGCGACACAGGGACAGGGTATGCCGGGGAGCTGTTTTTT.

The chain recombines TRBV7-8 with TRBJ2-4; 10 bases map to TRBD1. V shed 5 bases, J shed 7 bases, and the junction held 5 bases outside the gene matches. This CDR3 spans 14 amino acids. Germline CDR1 and CDR2: SGHVS and FQNEAQ. The CDR3 loop is CASSRGQGGNIQYF. CDR3 sequence (DNA): TGTGCCAGCAGCCGCGGACAGGGGGGGAACATTCAGTACTTC.

This clone was seen only a few times. The genes are TRBV28 and TRBJ1-1; 7 bases are a match to TRBD1. The V gene end was trimmed by 4 bases and the J gene end by 4 bases; junction bases not matched to a gene: 3. This CDR3 has 13 residues. CDR1 and CDR2 from the germline V gene are MDHEN and SYDVKM. CDR3 sequence (DNA): TGTGCCAGCAGTTACAACAGGGGCACTGAAGCTTTCTTT. Encoded protein: CASSYNRGTEAFF. Using reference TRBV28 and TRBJ1-1 for the parts outside the CDR3, the full variable domain is DVKVTQSSRYLVKRTGEKVFLECVQDMDHENMFWYRQDPGLGLRLIYFSYDVKMKEKGDIPEGYSVSREKKERFSLILESASTNQTSMYLCASSYNRGTEAFFGQGTRLTVV.

The chain recombines TRBV5-6 with TRBJ2-3; 7 bases are a match to TRBD1. The CDR3 extends over 18 amino acids. Germline CDR1 is SGHDT and CDR2 is YYEEEE. V lost 4 bases, J lost 0 bases, and 14 bases stayed unmatched. The CDR3 DNA reads as TGTGCCAGCAGCCCAGCAATGAGGACAGGTCGGAGCACAGATACGCAGTATTTT. As protein: CASSPAMRTGRSTDTQYF.

This chain connects TRBV10-3 to TRBJ2-3; the match to TRBD2 covers 7 bases. J was trimmed by 5 bases and V by 3 bases; bases with no gene match: 8. The CDR3 spans 15 residues. Germline CDR1 and CDR2: ENHRY and SYGVKD. The CDR3 region is CAISEGSGFLDTQYF. In DNA form, the CDR3 reads TGTGCCATCAGTGAAGGTAGCGGGTTTTTAGATACGCAGTATTTT.

This clone was counted a single time. This rearrangement joins TRBV18 to TRBJ1-1; TRBD1 aligns across 10 bases. The CDR3 spans 14 residues. The germline V gene has CDR1 KGHSH and CDR2 LQKENI. The trim removed 2 bases at V and 5 bases at J, leaving 2 bases unmatched. CDR3 region: CASSPGTGETEAFF. For the CDR3, the DNA is TGTGCCAGCTCACCAGGGACAGGGGAGACTGAAGCTTTCTTT.

This chain joins TRBV18 and TRBJ1-3; 8 nucleotides agree with TRBD1. Trimming removed 2 bases from V and 8 bases from J; junction bases left unmatched: 8. The CDR3 is 15 residues long. Germline-derived CDR1 and CDR2 are KGHSH and LQKENI. The chain's CDR3 is CASSPINRGAYTIYF. DNA for the CDR3: TGTGCCAGCTCACCAATCAACAGGGGGGCATACACCATATATTTT.

The chain employs TRBV15 and TRBJ1-4, with D unresolved. CDR3 size: 16 residues. Germline CDR1 LNHNV, CDR2 YYDKDF (reference sequence). The V and J ends lost 0 bases and 5 bases respectively, with 13 bases between them. The CDR3 region is CATSRDRRIPNEKLFF. CDR3 nucleotides: TGTGCCACCAGCAGAGATCGCAGGATACCAAATGAAAAACTGTTTTTT.

The V gene is TRBV5-6, the J gene TRBJ1-3, with D unclear. The germline CDR1 and CDR2 sequences are SGHDT and YYEEEE. The CDR3 is 15 amino acids. Between the trimmed V and J ends, which lost 2 bases and 0 bases, there was a span of 9 bases. CDR3 region: CASSFGQSSGNTIYF. CDR3 sequence (DNA): TGTGCCAGCAGCTTTGGCCAGTCCTCTGGAAACACCATATATTTT.

The rearrangement uses TRBV4-2 and TRBJ1-4; TRBD1 matches 7 bases. CDR1 and CDR2 from the germline V gene are LGHNA and YNFKEQ. This CDR3 has 18 residues. V shed 0 bases, J shed 0 bases, and the junction held 7 bases outside the gene matches. The CDR3 region is CASSQEGTVPATNEKLFF. CDR3 in DNA: TGTGCCAGCAGCCAAGAAGGGACAGTCCCCGCAACTAATGAAAAACTGTTTTTT.

The DNA for the CDR3 is TGTGCCAGCAGCTTCGCGACAGAAGCACGCGAAAAACTGTTTTTT. It encodes CASSFATEAREKLFF. The chain is built from TRBV3-1 (or the pseudogene TRBV3-2) and TRBJ1-4, with D possibly being TRBD1 (5 bases). With 5 bases removed from V and 8 bases from J, the gap between germline ends came to 18 bases. Germline loops: CDR1 LGHDT, CDR2 YNNKEL (reference sequence). The CDR3 totals 15 residues.

The rearrangement joins TRBV23-1 to TRBJ2-1; the D gene is possibly TRBD2 (6 bases). TRBV23-1 is labeled an ORF, and its function is uncertain. The CDR3 runs to 15 residues. V gave up 3 bases and J gave up 0 bases, with 9 bases separating them. CDR3 nucleotides: TGCGCCAGCAGTCATTGGAGGGTCTCCTACAATGAGCAGTTCTTC. Protein product: CASSHWRVSYNEQFF.

This clone was seen once. The gene calls are TRBV6-1 and TRBJ1-2; TRBD1 is a possible D gene (5 bases). The germline V gene encodes CDR1 MNHNS and CDR2 SASEGT. V was trimmed by 0 bases and J by 7 bases, leaving 12 bases between them. There are 14 residues in the CDR3. CDR3 sequence (DNA): TGTGCCAGCAGTGAAGCGGAAGGGGTTGGTGGCTACACCTTC. It encodes CASSEAEGVGGYTF.